The 13 T cell receptor beta chains in this list originate from one sample, sequenced in a study of cytomegalovirus exposure and HLA in healthy donors. The PCR had 60 Vbeta and 13 Jbeta primers. Profiling relied on immunoSEQ multiplex PCR, and the TCRdb table lists in-frame clones only, not all of them. The table includes 99,000 or so clones, under 85% detected once. Sequenced input: PBMCs. All receptors derive from a man aged 30-40 years in good health and CMV-seronegative.

The chain joins TRBV27 to TRBJ1-5; D unclear. There are 18 residues in the CDR3. V dropped 4 bases and J dropped 3 bases, with 22 bases sitting between them. Germline CDR1 MNHEY, CDR2 SMNVEV (reference sequence). The CDR3 DNA sequence: TGTGCCAGCAGTTCCCGACCGGGGATGGGGTATTTCAATCAGCCCCAGCATTTT. This gives the protein CASSSRPGMGYFNQPQHF.

V gene TRBV19 combines with J gene TRBJ1-2; D unclear. In germline, CDR1 is LNHDA, CDR2 SQIVND (reference sequence). V was clipped by 10 bases and J by 5 bases, with 14 bases between them. The CDR3 consists of 12 residues. CDR3 residues: CATSPQRYGYTF. CDR3 bases: TGTGCCACCTCGCCACAGAGATATGGCTACACCTTC.

To note about this clone: The germline gene is not matched at one end of the junction; a read error may be the cause. The chain uses TRBV5-8 and TRBJ2-1; 11 bases fit TRBD2. In germline, CDR1 is SGHTS, CDR2 YDEGEE. The CDR3 length is 15 residues. CDR3 residues: CASSYPNTGTSGFIF. CDR3 bases: TGTGCCAGCAGCTACCCAAATACCGGGACTAGCGGTTTTATCTTC.

The DNA for the CDR3 is TGTGCCAGCAGTTCCGACCTTTGGACAGGGGGCACCGAGCAGTACTTC. It is translated as CASSSDLWTGGTEQYF. The chain joins TRBV27 to TRBJ2-7; 11 positions match TRBD1. Germline V lookup: CDR1 MNHEY, CDR2 SMNVEV (reference sequence). CDR3 length equals 16 residues. Unmatched junction bases numbered 11, after V lost 4 bases and J lost 6 bases.

The chain has TRBV29-1 and TRBJ1-1; 7 nucleotides agree with TRBD1. The junction had 10 bases not matched to a gene; V was cut back by 5 bases and J by 7 bases. Per the germline V gene, CDR1 is SQVTM and CDR2 is ANQGSEA. This CDR3 comprises 13 residues. The CDR3 nucleotides read TGCAGCGTTCGGGGCAGGGGGGATATTGAAGCTTTCTTT. It yields the protein CSVRGRGDIEAFF.

The gene calls are TRBV28 and TRBJ1-4; D is uncertain. Trimming took off 8 bases at V and 8 bases at J, with 15 bases between the two ends. Germline assignment: CDR1 MDHEN and CDR2 SYDVKM. The CDR3 contains 13 residues. This chain's CDR3 is CASGFEGHEKLFF. CDR3 nucleotides: TGTGCCAGCGGCTTCGAGGGTCACGAAAAACTGTTTTTT.

V and J are TRBV10-3 and TRBJ1-1; D not certain. Germline-derived CDR1 and CDR2 are ENHRY and SYGVKD. V dropped 0 bases and J dropped 3 bases, with 11 bases sitting between them. The CDR3 length is 15 residues. In nucleotides, the CDR3 is TGTGCCATCAGTGAGTCGGAGGGATTGGACACTGAAGCTTTCTTT. Protein sequence: CAISESEGLDTEAFF.

This clone was seen just once. This chain connects TRBV7-9 to TRBJ1-2, with D possibly TRBD1 on 6 matching bases. The CDR3 extends over 15 amino acids. Germline-derived CDR1 and CDR2 are SEHNR and FQNEAQ (reference sequence). Trimming took 3 bases from V and 0 from J, leaving 11 bases between them. This CDR3 is CASSLGTSANYGYTF. DNA for the CDR3: TGTGCCAGCAGCTTGGGGACATCAGCTAACTATGGCTACACCTTC.

CDR3 nucleotides: TGTGCCAGCAGCTTAGCACCAGGGGACAATCAGCCCCAGCATTTT. Protein product: CASSLAPGDNQPQHF. The genes are TRBV11-2 and TRBJ1-5; possible D gene TRBD1, 6 bases. The CDR3 has 15 residues. In germline, CDR1 is SGHAT, CDR2 FQNNGV. V was trimmed by 1 base and J by 3 bases, leaving 10 bases between them.

V gene TRBV7-2 combines with J gene TRBJ1-4; no clear D. Germline loops: CDR1 SGHTA, CDR2 FQGNSA. The V end lost 1 base, the J end lost 5 bases, and 14 bases lay between the germline ends. The CDR3 has 16 amino acids. The CDR3: CASSLGMAQTNEKLFF. For the CDR3, the DNA is TGTGCCAGCAGCTTAGGAATGGCACAGACCAATGAAAAACTGTTTTTT.

This clone showed up just a few times. This chain uses TRBV6-4 with TRBJ1-3, with TRBD1 identical over 7 bases. Per germline, CDR1 MRHNA and CDR2 SNTAGT. The CDR3 spans 20 residues. The junction had 18 bases not matched to a gene; V was cut back by 2 bases and J by 2 bases. CDR3 coding DNA: TGTGCCAGCAGTGACCCCACCGGGACAGCGATATTATTACCTGGAAACACCATATATTTT. This sequence encodes CASSDPTGTAILLPGNTIYF.

The rearrangement links TRBV7-2 to TRBJ2-7, with D tentatively TRBD2 (5 bases). CDR3 length: 14 residues. In germline, CDR1 is SGHTA, CDR2 FQGNSA. The ends were cut back, 1 base at V and 0 bases at J, with 7 bases in the middle. CDR3 nucleotide sequence: TGTGCCAGCAGCTTAGATCGGGACTCCTACGAGCAGTACTTC. Its protein is CASSLDRDSYEQYF.

The chain combines TRBV5-1 with TRBJ1-4; TRBD1 is a possible D gene (5 bases). This CDR3 has 15 amino acids. V was cut by 0 bases and J by 6 bases, with 12 bases left in between. Germline loops: CDR1 SGHRS, CDR2 YFSETQ. The CDR3 region is CASSLGSGSDEKLFF. CDR3 in DNA: TGCGCCAGCAGCTTGGGTTCAGGGTCAGATGAAAAACTGTTTTTT.